Below, one TCR beta chain is given with its context. This sample is drawn from a study of control samples from healthy donors and cancer patients. The CDR3 runs 12 residues. Germline CDR1 and CDR2: MNHEY and SVGAGI. V lost 6 bases and J lost 3; bases outside the gene matches: 1. Sequencing was performed with immunoSEQ multiplex PCR; in TCRdb, only in-frame clones are kept and a portion is missing. The sample lists some 130,000 clones, around nine tenths seen once, with 2% to 2.5% in the top ten. This receptor was taken from a man between 18 and 35 years old in good health. The rearrangement links TRBV6-5 to TRBJ1-2; TRBD1 aligns across 7 bases. Input material: blood. The CDR3 loop reads CASSGTDYGYTF. The CDR3 DNA reads TGTGCCAGCAGCGGGACAGACTATGGCTACACCTTC.